A selection of T cell receptor beta chains follows, all from one sample in a study of neoadjuvant anti-PD-1 for oral cavity cancer. The method was immunoSEQ multiplex PCR; TCRdb's version includes in-frame clones alone and lacks a portion of them. Of 11,000 to 15,000 clones listed, approximately 77% are singletons. This sample comprised PBMCs, obtained after nivolumab (anti-PD-1) treatment. The receptor set was obtained from a person aged 35-80 years with oral cavity squamous cell carcinoma. Both conserved end residues are part of each CDR3. The D gene is left open where the match is weak. Expanded clones are given a class, and other clones once, few, many or no size at all.

clone_size d_call v_call cdr3_aa
NA NA TRBV4-1 CASSTWGGDLNTEAFF
NA NA TRBV7-9 CASSLALYAEQFF
once NA TRBV7-9 CASSPDLGQYF
NA NA TRBV7-9 CASSLGRWAVMRQETQYF
NA TRBD2 TRBV2 CASKLTSGARDEQFF
NA NA TRBV27 CASSLLPISSYEQYF
NA TRBD1 TRBV11-3 CASSSRQGANTGELFF
few NA TRBV19 CASTPWGGSQHF
few NA TRBV25-1 CASSRSQGGLTEAFF
NA TRBD2 TRBV4-2 CASSQGTSGDNEQFF
NA NA TRBV2 CASSESLGAQYF
NA NA TRBV2 CASSDALNNEQFF
NA NA TRBV30 CAWSPTAIAPYEQYF
NA NA TRBV6-1 CASRPTSVNTEAFF
NA TRBD1 TRBV19 CASSMGQGFDNEQFF
NA NA TRBV5-1 CASSLSPGRSQETQYF
NA NA TRBV6-5 CASSYILGRNSPLHF
NA NA TRBV30 CAWRKGDTYNEQFF
once TRBD1 TRBV2 CASSDRGGETQYF
NA NA TRBV6-5 CASSYGDNTEAFF
NA NA TRBV11-2 CASRIPGRGRYNEQFF
NA NA TRBV5-5 CASSFIGSYEQYF
NA TRBD1 TRBV7-9 CASSFTGDIQYF
NA TRBD1 TRBV6-1 CAIQGPGQGAYEQYF
NA TRBD1 TRBV7-7 CASSPDRDSGEQFF
NA TRBD2 TRBV14 CASSQSGLRFWKDEQFF
NA TRBD1 TRBV6-1 CASSEVPGGVTNEKLFF
NA NA TRBV4-1 CASSQVVSGANVLTF
NA NA TRBV6-1 CASSDVWVRDTIYF
NA NA TRBV7-9 CASSLAMIGLPNEKLFF
NA NA TRBV7-3 CASSPYTGELFF
NA TRBD2 TRBV4-1 CASSQGLARRRELFF
NA NA TRBV19 CASMEAFSYNEQFF
NA NA TRBV9 CASSVDWGRTTDTQYF
NA NA TRBV30 CAWIKGGGDEQFF
NA NA TRBV28 CASSKGDGKSYNEQFF
NA NA TRBV27 CASSSLGVLYEQYF
NA NA TRBV7-9 CASSLGSGHITNTEAFF
NA TRBD2 TRBV7-6 CASSLEASGGAQETQYF